This note documents a single T cell receptor beta chain sequence. Its antigen is unknown. The data belong to a study of T cells expressing NK-cell markers. Study background: Sorted CD3+CD56-NKG2C+, CD3+CD56+NKG2C- and CD3+CD56+NKG2C+ T cells were the source of the TCR beta repertoires. Regarding the study as a whole: For four donors, these clonotypes were likewise the leading ones in the CD3+CD56-NKG2C+ fraction. Dominant NKG2C+ clonotype frequencies of roughly 1.0-7.5% of CD8+ T cells were measured in over five donors.

The authors generated TCR beta cDNA through 5'RACE template switching with UMIs. TCRdb re-called the 5' RACE reads and gives one entry per CDR3 protein, without DNA. Its table lists 550,000 to 600,000 distinct CDR3 sequences. Sequencing was performed on blood T cells: a sorted CD56 or NKG2C T cell subset, CD4+ or CD8+ T cells, or bulk PBMC T cells (not recorded which). This TCR came from a man younger than 30 in good health.

This CDR3 reads CASSFGGTGGYNEQFF. The genes are TRBV12-3 or TRBV12-4 and TRBJ2-1; TCRdb calls TRBD1, which cannot be checked without DNA. The CDR3 runs to 16 residues.